The rows below give T cell receptor beta chains drawn from one sample of a study of cytomegalovirus exposure and HLA in healthy donors. Only in-frame clones appear in the TCRdb table, and some are missing; sequencing was by immunoSEQ multiplex PCR. The sample contains 120,000 or so clones, approximately 71% of which appear only once. Sequenced sample: PBMCs. These TCRs come from a woman between 50 and 59 years old in good health and CMV-seronegative. Each CDR3 is given without its conserved first and last residue.

>TRBV18|TRBJ2-2
ASSPRQANTGELF
>TRBV6-1|TRBJ1-1
ASSELDITEAF
>TRBV5-4|TRBJ1-6
ASSGEGNSPLH
>TRBV28|TRBJ2-1
ASSPSHSAGRQF
>TRBV7-3|TRBJ2-1
ASSGTGVTYNEQF
>TRBV7-9|TRBJ2-7
ASSPPRWASQQY
>TRBV7-2|TRBJ2-2
ASRWTSYTGELF
>TRBV19|TRBJ2-7
ASSVGGAYEQY
>TRBV6-5|TRBJ2-1
ASSQVGRGGNEQF
>TRBV7-9|TRBJ2-6
ASSTQVNPGANVLT
>TRBV7-7|TRBJ2-1
ASSLGISSYNEQF
>TRBV19|TRBJ1-5
ASSMGQNWNQPQH
>TRBV5-1|TRBJ2-3
ASTSLAGGTDTQY
>TRBV14|TRBJ2-4
ASSPGQRSSSAKNIQY
>TRBV7-2|TRBJ2-7
ASSPHPWSGSSYEQY
>TRBV7-8|TRBJ1-3
ASSLQVGSGNTIY
>TRBV19|TRBJ2-3
ASSTGTRDWDTQY
>TRBV9|TRBJ2-5
ASSVEGTGQETQY
>TRBV7-9|TRBJ2-1
ATSLVPRSFEQF
>TRBV6-1|TRBJ2-3
ASTELGRGLSTDTQY
>TRBV11-2|TRBJ2-7
ASSLAGGPHEQY
>TRBV2|TRBJ1-1
ATSRDINTEAF
>TRBV6-1|TRBJ2-7
ASIVTGQSYEQY
>TRBV7-2|TRBJ2-1
ASSSQGASYNEQF
>TRBV28|TRBJ2-5
ASSSPGDQETQY
>TRBV5-1|TRBJ2-5
ASSLGRTSRETQY
>TRBV27|TRBJ2-2
ASTTLVAGELF
>TRBV7-9|TRBJ2-5
ASSETSGSFQTQY
>TRBV30|TRBJ2-1
AWSVWDRVQNEQF
>TRBV9|TRBJ1-1
ASSVLGSSGTEAF
>TRBV5-8|TRBJ2-1
ASSPPGTSGDNEQF
>TRBV7-9|TRBJ2-1
ASSHRTGTETYNEQF
>TRBV6-6|TRBJ1-2
ASTFQGGGYGYT
>TRBV29-1|TRBJ1-1
SGKQGLTEAF
>TRBV2|TRBJ1-2
ASSVSYYGYT
>TRBV5-1|TRBJ1-3
ASSLAGSYSGNTIY
>TRBV2|TRBJ1-2
ASSLLAGGYT
>TRBV7-6|TRBJ2-1
ASSLAPDEQF
>TRBV7-8|TRBJ2-3
ASSRLTGVTDTQY
>TRBV5-8|TRBJ2-3
ASSKGLASTDTQY
>TRBV29-1|TRBJ2-5
SVRDTLQETQY
>TRBV6-5|TRBJ2-1
ASSYSTGSSYNEQF
>TRBV30|TRBJ1-1
AWSQGNTEAF
>TRBV5-6|TRBJ1-3
ASQRQENIANTIY